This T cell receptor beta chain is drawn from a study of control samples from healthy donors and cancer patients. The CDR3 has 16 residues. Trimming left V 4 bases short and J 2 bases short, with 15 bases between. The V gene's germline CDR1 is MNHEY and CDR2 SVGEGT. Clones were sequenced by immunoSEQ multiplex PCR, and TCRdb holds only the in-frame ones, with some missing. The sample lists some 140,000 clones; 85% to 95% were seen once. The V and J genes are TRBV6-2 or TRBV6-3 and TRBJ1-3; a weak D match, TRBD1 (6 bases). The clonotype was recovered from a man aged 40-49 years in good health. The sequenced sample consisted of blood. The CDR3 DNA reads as TGTGCCAGCAGTTTCCGGACAGAACGCCCTGGAAACACCATATATTTT. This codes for CASSFRTERPGNTIYF.